Below, 6 T cell receptor beta chains from the same sample are listed, as sequenced in a study of metastatic and nonmetastatic thyroid tumors (TCRdb year 2020). Library generation was performed with PCR. Instrument on record: Illumina HiSeq 4000. TCRdb took the public reads, trimmed them with fastp at Q25, ran MiXCR for clone calling and kept in-frame beta chains. The sample table records approximately 30,000 clones; around 7.4% of these occur just once. The top ten hold just under 45% of the sample. No treatment had been received by any patient before thyroid surgery. Sample: blood. The receptors originated from a female donor with papillary thyroid cancer or a benign thyroid nodule (not recorded which). Some clones in this sample may be carry-over from other donors' samples.

This clone showed up just a few times. A much larger clone is a single base away; this may be a read error. V usage is TRBV12-3 or TRBV12-4 and J usage is TRBJ2-3; 8 bases align to TRBD2. The CDR3 spans 17 residues. CDR3 loop: CVSSLHGTRGGTDTQYF. In nucleotides, the CDR3 is TGTGTCAGCAGTTTACATGGGACTAGAGGGGGCACAGATACGCAGTATTTT.

This clone was counted at least ten times. The chain has TRBV3-1 and TRBJ1-2, with 7 positions matching TRBD1. The CDR3 consists of 16 residues. The J segment lost 8 bases and the V segment lost 4 bases, leaving 16 bases of the junction unmatched. CDR1 LGHDT and CDR2 YNNKEL come from the germline V gene (reference sequence). The CDR3 DNA reads as TGTGCCAGCAGCCGTACGCAGGGGGGAACCGCGTCGGGCTACACCTTC. Its translation is CASSRTQGGTASGYTF.

This clone showed up many times. As DNA, the CDR3 is TGTGCCAGCAGCTTTTCGGGACAGCCTATCAACGAGCAGTACTTC. Encoded protein: CASSFSGQPINEQYF. The V gene is TRBV5-6, the J gene TRBJ2-7; 7 bases are a match to TRBD1. V shed 2 bases and J 5 bases; nucleotides not matched to a gene: 10. Germline assignment: CDR1 SGHDT and CDR2 YYEEEE. This CDR3 spans 15 amino acids. The full variable domain, rest sourced from reference TRBV5-6 and TRBJ2-7, is DAGVTQSPTHLIKTRGQQVTLRCSPKSGHDTVSWYQQALGQGPQFIFQYYEEEERQRGNFPDRFSGHQFPNYSSELNVNALLLGDSALYLCASSFSGQPINEQYFGPGTRLTVT.

This clone appeared many times. The V call is TRBV7-3, the J call TRBJ1-1, with D maybe TRBD1 (6 bases). V was trimmed by 6 bases and J by 4 bases, leaving 12 bases between them. The CDR3 runs to 13 residues. CDR1 is SGHTA and CDR2 is FQGTGA in the germline V gene. The CDR3 DNA sequence: TGTGCCAGCAGTTCCACAGGGACCACTGAAGCTTTCTTT. It encodes CASSSTGTTEAFF.

This clone was detected ten times or more. An end of the junction differs from the germline gene, which may be a read error. The same CDR3 can be traced to other DNA sequences in this sample. The chain combines TRBV5-1 with TRBJ2-3, with 9 bases that match TRBD2. Germline V gene sequence: CDR1 SGHRS, CDR2 YFSETQ. The CDR3 loop spans 17 amino acids. The CDR3 DNA is TGCGCCAGCAGCTTGGGGGGGACTAGCAGTAGCACGGATACGCAGTATTTT. Translating it yields CASSLGGTSSSTDTQYF.

A word on this clone: Possible read error: a much larger clone is one base away. The chain couples TRBV20-1 to TRBJ2-1; D is possibly TRBD2 (6 bases). This CDR3 has 17 amino acids. Germline lookup yields CDR1 DFQATT and CDR2 SNEGSKA (reference sequence). Trimming took off 5 bases at V and 3 bases at J, with 23 bases between the two ends. The CDR3 loop reads CSADSSAAHKNYNEQFF. The CDR3 coding sequence is TGCAGTGCTGACTCTAGCGCAGCACATAAAAACTACAATGAGCAGTTCTTC.